What follows are 27 T cell receptor beta chains derived from one specimen sequenced in a study of blood T cells in healthy people across ages. Primed by a sample-barcoded 5' primer and a J-beta primer mix, a second PCR proceeded for 7 to 11 cycles. TCRdb passed the 5' RACE reads through MiXCR, listing each CDR3 protein once. Among 1.5 million to 2 million distinct CDR3 sequences listed, 40% to 55% were seen once. Sequenced material: blood. The receptors were sampled from a woman aged 40-49 years in good health.

V usage is TRBV4-2 and J usage is TRBJ1-1, with D perhaps matching TRBD1 (5 bases). Germline V gene lookup returns CDR1 LGHNA and CDR2 YNFKEQ. Trimming took off 5 bases at V and 0 bases at J, with 16 bases between the two ends. This CDR3 has 16 amino acids. The CDR3 loop reads CASSSSRALLNTEAFF. The CDR3 DNA reads as TGTGCCAGCAGCTCGAGCAGGGCCCTGTTGAACACTGAAGCTTTCTTT.

The genes are TRBV20-1 and TRBJ2-5, with 9 bases identical to TRBD2. CDR1 DFQATT and CDR2 SNEGSKA come from the germline V gene (reference sequence). V dropped 6 bases and J dropped 4; count of bases not matched to a gene: 9. This CDR3 is 14 amino acids long. Here the CDR3 DNA reads TGCAGTGCCGGAAGTCGCGGGGGGGCAGAGACCCAGTACTTC. Residues: CSAGSRGGAETQYF.

In this sample, this clonotype turned up a few times. The rearrangement joins TRBV6-1 to TRBJ2-7, with D perhaps matching TRBD2 (5 bases). The germline CDR1 and CDR2 sequences are MNHNS and SASEGT. This CDR3 has 14 amino acids. The V gene lost 7 bases and the J gene lost 1 base, with 14 bases spanning the gap. The CDR3 loop reads CASNIGLRSYEQYF. In DNA form, the CDR3 reads TGTGCCAGCAACATCGGACTCCGATCCTACGAGCAGTACTTC.

J is TRBJ2-1 and V is TRBV6-6, with 8 bases fitting TRBD1. Germline V CDR1 and CDR2: MNHNY, SVGAGI (reference sequence). The junction had 14 bases not matched to a gene; V was cut back by 4 bases and J by 15 bases. This CDR3 comprises 14 residues. The CDR3 nucleotides are TGTGCCAGCAGTTTGGGGACAGGCTTTCCCCTACCGTTCTTC. It encodes CASSLGTGFPLPFF.

This clonotype was observed a handful of times. The CDR3 nucleotides read TGTGCCATCAGTGAGCCGACAGGGTCGACTTCACCCCTCCACTTT. It specifies CAISEPTGSTSPLHF. J is TRBJ1-6 and V is TRBV10-3; 7 bases fit TRBD1. Trimming cost V 2 bases and J 9 bases; bases outside gene matches: 7. This CDR3 is 15 amino acids long. Germline loops: CDR1 ENHRY, CDR2 SYGVKD.

This clonotype was seen more than once but under ten times. This chain joins TRBV5-1 and TRBJ2-5; the match to TRBD1 covers 7 bases. The trim removed 0 bases at V and 2 bases at J, leaving 7 bases unmatched. This CDR3 comprises 16 residues. Germline V gene lookup returns CDR1 SGHRS and CDR2 YFSETQ. CDR3 sequence reads: CASSLEGATIQETQYF. The DNA for the CDR3 is TGCGCCAGCAGCTTGGAGGGGGCGACCATACAAGAGACCCAGTACTTC.

This clonotype has a handful of counts. The chain employs TRBV4-3 and TRBJ1-2, with no clear D. Germline assignment: CDR1 LGHNA and CDR2 YSLEER. The CDR3 consists of 11 residues. V was clipped by 4 bases and J by 11 bases, with 11 bases between them. CDR3 loop: CASSPPGGYTF. CDR3 nucleotides: TGCGCCAGCAGCCCCCCCGGTGGATACACCTTC.

This clonotype has at least ten counts. This sequence joins TRBV12-3 or TRBV12-4 and TRBJ2-3, with 12 nucleotides matching TRBD2. Trimming at V came to 5 bases and at J to 0 bases, leaving 9 bases not matched to a gene. The CDR3 contains 18 residues. CDR3 sequence (DNA): TGTGCCAGCAGTCCCACTCAGACTAGCGGGGGAAGCACAGATACGCAGTATTTT. Protein: CASSPTQTSGGSTDTQYF.

A few counts support this clonotype. V gene TRBV7-2 combines with J gene TRBJ2-1; TRBD1 or TRBD2 may be the D gene (6 bases each). Deletions cut 2 bases from V and 3 bases from J, with 11 bases between. The germline V gene has CDR1 SGHTA and CDR2 FQGNSA. This CDR3 comprises 15 residues. DNA of the CDR3: TGTGCCAGCAGCTTAATGAGGGGGGACTACAATGAGCAGTTCTTC. Translating it yields CASSLMRGDYNEQFF.

This chain uses TRBV9 with TRBJ2-3, with TRBD2 identical over 8 bases. The length of the CDR3 is 13 residues. Germline CDR1 reads SGDLS; CDR2 reads YYNGEE. The V segment lost 6 bases and the J segment 5 bases; nucleotides outside the gene matches: 5. The CDR3 sequence: CASTSGGGDTQYF. CDR3 nucleotide sequence: TGTGCCAGCACCAGCGGGGGAGGAGATACGCAGTATTTT.

This chain connects TRBV20-1 to TRBJ2-7; possibly TRBD2 for D (6 bases). The V end lost 3 bases, the J end lost 7 bases, and 19 bases lay between the germline ends. The CDR3 has 14 amino acids. The germline V gene has CDR1 DFQATT and CDR2 SNEGSKA (reference sequence). CDR3 sequence (DNA): TGCAGTGCTAGGAGGAGCGGGCGGGCTGCGGAGCAGTACTTC. Residues: CSARRSGRAAEQYF.

This clonotype came up a few times. This rearrangement joins TRBV5-6 to TRBJ2-3; D not certain. Germline CDR1 reads SGHDT; CDR2 reads YYEEEE. V lost 1 base, J lost 7 bases, and 16 bases lay in between. The CDR3 loop spans 15 amino acids. The DNA for the CDR3 is TGTGCCAGCAGCTTGAGTCAGCGTGATTTTAATACGCAGTATTTT. Its protein product is CASSLSQRDFNTQYF. The complete variable domain, with remaining parts taken from reference TRBV5-6 and TRBJ2-3, reads DAGVTQSPTHLIKTRGQQVTLRCSPKSGHDTVSWYQQALGQGPQFIFQYYEEEERQRGNFPDRFSGHQFPNYSSELNVNALLLGDSALYLCASSLSQRDFNTQYFGPGTRLTVL.

V is TRBV7-2 and J is TRBJ1-6; 7 bases map to TRBD1. Germline loops: CDR1 SGHTA, CDR2 FQGNSA. V lost 5 bases, J lost 8 bases, and 6 bases stayed unmatched. This CDR3 is built from 14 residues. Here the CDR3 DNA reads TGTGCCAGCAGCCCAGGACAGGATTATTCACCCCTCCACTTT. As protein: CASSPGQDYSPLHF.

The chain employs TRBV5-6 and TRBJ2-1; D is unclear. The V gene's germline CDR1 is SGHDT and CDR2 YYEEEE. V was clipped by 0 bases and J by 8 bases, with 12 bases between them. The CDR3 has 14 amino acids. As DNA, the CDR3 is TGTGCCAGCAGCTTGGCCCTTCTAGAGGATGAGCAGTTCTTC. Translated, it gives CASSLALLEDEQFF.

CDR3 nucleotides: TGTGCCAGCAGGTGGACAGGGGGATCGAATGAGCAGTTCTTC. This encodes CASRWTGGSNEQFF. The V call is TRBV12-3 or TRBV12-4, the J call TRBJ2-1; TRBD1 matches at 10 bases. This CDR3 spans 14 amino acids. V was clipped by 6 bases and J by 7 bases; unmatched bases: 6.

The chain employs TRBV20-1 and TRBJ2-4; D perhaps matches TRBD2 (5 bases). Germline assignment: CDR1 DFQATT and CDR2 SNEGSKA (reference sequence). The CDR3 is 12 amino acids. Trimming stripped 6 bases from V and 13 bases from J, with 19 bases between. The chain's CDR3 is CSARRYGWEQYF. The CDR3 DNA follows: TGCAGTGCCCGAAGGTACGGGTGGGAGCAGTACTTC.

This clonotype was counted at least ten times. The gene calls are TRBV7-9 and TRBJ1-2; no clear D. Germline lookup yields CDR1 SEHNR and CDR2 FQNEAQ (reference sequence). Trimming took off 3 bases at V and 1 base at J, with 12 bases between the two ends. This CDR3 is built from 15 residues. For the CDR3, the DNA is TGTGCCAGCAGCTTTCACGGGAGGGATAACTATGGCTACACCTTC. This codes for CASSFHGRDNYGYTF.

This clonotype has more than one count but fewer than ten. Germline is not matched at one junction end, which may reflect a read error. The V gene is TRBV20-1, the J gene TRBJ2-3; D unclear. Looked up from germline, CDR1 is DFQATT and CDR2 is SNEGSKA (reference sequence). This CDR3 contains 12 residues. The CDR3 loop reads CSARVSIDMQYF. CDR3 in DNA: TGCAGTGCTAGAGTTAGTATAGATATGCAGTATTTT.

The rearrangement uses TRBV24-1 and TRBJ2-3; D unclear. The CDR3 is made up of 15 amino acids. Germline V CDR1 and CDR2: KGHDR, SFDVKD. V was trimmed by 6 bases and J by 2 bases, leaving 14 bases between them. The CDR3 nucleotides are TGTGCCACCAGTAGTTCGACGGAACTCACAGATACGCAGTATTTT. Its protein product is CATSSSTELTDTQYF.

The gene calls are TRBV6-2 or TRBV6-3 and TRBJ2-4; 10 bases line up with TRBD1. Trimming removed 4 bases from V and 8 bases from J; junction bases left unmatched: 11. Germline V CDR1 and CDR2: MNHEY, SVGEGT. The CDR3 loop spans 16 amino acids. Here the CDR3 reads CASSLHDRGLKDIQYF. CDR3 coding DNA: TGTGCCAGCAGTTTACACGACAGGGGGCTAAAGGACATTCAGTACTTC.

This clonotype was found once. The junction differs from germline at one of its ends, possibly a read error. The chain uses TRBV4-2 and TRBJ2-5; D tentatively reads TRBD1 or TRBD2 (5 bases each). This CDR3 is built from 17 residues. Germline V gene sequence: CDR1 LGHNA, CDR2 YNFKEQ. CDR3 sequence (DNA): TGTGCCAGCAGCCAAGCCCGGGACGATCTGTACCACGAGACCCAGTACTTC. Translated, it gives CASSQARDDLYHETQYF.

V and J are TRBV19 and TRBJ2-5; 8 bases line up with TRBD1. V shed 4 bases, J shed 6 bases, and the junction held 4 bases outside the gene matches. The CDR3 covers 13 residues. The germline gives CDR1 LNHDA, CDR2 SQIVND (reference sequence). CDR3 in amino acids: CASSRTGTQTQYF. Here the CDR3 DNA reads TGTGCCAGTAGTAGGACAGGGACGCAGACCCAGTACTTC.

There are a few counts of this clonotype. The genes are TRBV12-3 or TRBV12-4 and TRBJ1-2, with D possibly matching TRBD1 (6 bases). The CDR3 consists of 13 residues. The ends were cut back, 2 bases at V and 4 bases at J, with 8 bases in the middle. CDR3 in amino acids: CASSLYRVYGYTF. As DNA, the CDR3 is TGTGCCAGCAGTTTATACAGGGTCTATGGCTACACCTTC.

In the case of this clonotype: At one end, the junction sequence differs from germline, possibly due to a read error. The CDR3 bases are TGTGCCAGCGGTAGGGTCCAGGGGCAAGGGACCCAGTACTTC. Protein: CASGRVQGQGTQYF. The chain combines TRBV6-2 or TRBV6-3 with TRBJ2-7; maybe TRBD1 (6 bases). The end of the DNA is better explained by TRBJ2-5, so the J call may be wrong. Germline V lookup: CDR1 MNHEY, CDR2 SVGEGT. This CDR3 spans 14 amino acids.

This clonotype was recorded a few times. The V gene is TRBV27, the J gene TRBJ2-4; 7 bases fit TRBD2. The DNA end favors TRBJ2-7, so the J call may be wrong. CDR1 is MNHEY, CDR2 SMNVEV, per germline (reference sequence). The CDR3 contains 13 residues. As DNA, the CDR3 is TGTGCCAGCACCGGGTTGGGAGGGGTCGAGCAGTACTTC. Translated: CASTGLGGVEQYF.

Notes on this clonotype: A much larger clonotype is one base distant, so this may be a read error. The chain is built from TRBV20-1 and TRBJ2-4; 8 bases line up with TRBD1. The CDR3 has 15 amino acids. V lost 1 base to trimming and J lost 15 bases; unmatched junction nucleotides: 17. CDR1 DFQATT and CDR2 SNEGSKA come from the germline V gene (reference sequence). The CDR3 reads CSARGKTTGAVDWYF. The CDR3 region has the DNA TGCAGTGCTAGAGGAAAGACGACAGGGGCTGTTGATTGGTACTTC.

This sequence joins TRBV27 and TRBJ2-1; possibly TRBD1 or TRBD2 for D (5 bases each). This CDR3 has 15 residues. The germline gives CDR1 MNHEY, CDR2 SMNVEV (reference sequence). Trimming took 2 bases from V and 4 from J, leaving 12 bases between them. For the CDR3, the DNA is TGTGCCAGCAGTTTAACCGGGACCATTTACAATGAGCAGTTCTTC. The encoded protein is CASSLTGTIYNEQFF.